This T cell receptor beta chain was retrieved from a study of blood T cell repertoires in COVID-19. The wider study: The United States, Italy and Spain supplied acute and convalescent COVID-19 samples.

Trimming shortened V by 1 base and J by 4 bases, and 7 bases separated the two germline ends. Germline-derived CDR1 and CDR2 are SGHAT and FQNNGV. CDR3 size: 13 residues. Profiling relied on immunoSEQ multiplex PCR, and the TCRdb table lists in-frame clones only, not all of them. Among under 150,000 clones listed, more than 70% were seen once. The gene calls are TRBV11-2 and TRBJ2-5; D possibly corresponds to TRBD2 (6 bases). Sample: peripheral blood. The TCR was taken from an older man with active or convalescent COVID-19. CDR3 region: CASSLGEVETQYF. The DNA of the CDR3 is TGTGCCAGCAGCTTAGGGGAGGTAGAGACCCAGTACTTC.